What follows is one T cell receptor beta chain and its context. Which antigen it targets is not known. Per-base qualities were not stored, and no clone one base away is much larger. The data stem from a study of blood T cell repertoires in COVID-19 (TCRdb year 2020). With regard to the full study: The collaborator samples originated in the United States, Italy and Spain and spanned the acute and convalescent phases of COVID-19. The repertoires were released in a freely available public database meant as a resource for research on the immune response to SARS-CoV-2. The material from the prospective study consisted of cDNA or gDNA derived from T cells, B-cell-depleted T cells, or PBMCs. The samples were drawn from the first 160 participants of the ongoing ImmuneRACE study and from under 1,500 subjects provided by 6 global collaborators. A de-identified subject ID, COVID-19 status, age in years and sex were almost always included in the sample metadata. Deeply sampled blood TCRbeta repertoires from subjects exposed to, actively infected with, or recovered from COVID-19 were included in the dataset. Where available, HLA class I and class II types were taken from metadata supplied by the sample provider and were not determined by assay-based typing.

Each collaborating institution followed its own protocols to collect whole blood in K2EDTA tubes. For TCRbeta analysis, collaborators shipped samples as frozen whole blood, isolated PBMCs, or DNA extracted from either of those sample types. V is trimmed back by 3 bases and J by 6 bases, and the junction contains 5 bases that no gene match accounts for. Measured from the cysteine to the phenylalanine, the CDR3 is 15 residues long. Only the CDR3 portion is preserved as DNA: 45 bases, with reading frame beginning at the first base. The germline V gene specifies SGHTA as CDR1 and FQGNSA as CDR2. TCRbeta CDR3 regions were amplified from genomic DNA using the immunoSEQ Assay, a bias-controlled multiplex PCR. Turning to the authors' computational methods: The number of nucleated cells in each sample was estimated by amplification of reference gene primers within the assay. To quantify the absolute abundance of each unique TCRbeta CDR3 rearrangement, sequence reads were collapsed and filtered. Productive Simpson clonality was computed per sample as the square root of Simpson's diversity index over productive rearrangements. TCRdb took over this immuneACCESS table, retaining in-frame rearrangements with V and J assigned. Such tables are incomplete; in checked studies, under half of the missing clones stem from an unresolved V gene, and the remainder is unexplained. V and J calls and clone size are as listed in that table; D and trimming were resolved from the DNA. This sample has about 73,000 clones in its table, and about 88% of those were observed once. The ten largest account for roughly 9% of the sample.

What the research found in general, with its limitations: The amount of clinical and demographic metadata varied by source and participant and was provided uncurated.

The TCR originated in a man of 80 years or more with acute or convalescent COVID-19. The sequence links TRBV7-2 to TRBJ1-5; the central 10 bases match TRBD1. Specimen: peripheral blood. In nucleotides, the sequence is TGTGCCAGCAGCTTTCAGACAGGGGGCGGTCAGCCCCAGCATTTT. The resulting protein is CASSFQTGGGQPQHF. The full variable domain, with segments outside the CDR3 supplied by the reference TRBV7-2 and TRBJ1-5 proteins, appears as GAGVSQSPSNKVTEKGKDVELRCDPISGHTALYWYRQSLGQGLEFLIYFQGNSAPDKSGLPSDRFSAERTGGSVSTLTIQRTQQEDSAVYLCASSFQTGGGQPQHFGDGTRLSIL.